A single sample gave rise to the 8 T cell receptor beta chains below, sequenced in a study of CD8 T cell repertoires and HIV-1 epitope variants. Clones were read by immunoSEQ multiplex PCR, and TCRdb kept only the in-frame ones, dropping some. The sample yields approximately 6,700 clones, roughly 67% seen once. These receptors have no identified antigens. Sequencing was performed on cultured CD8+ T cells derived from PBMCs. These receptors all stem from a male donor with HIV.

V is TRBV28 and J is TRBJ1-4, with D maybe TRBD1 (6 bases). Trimming removed 7 bases from V and 9 bases from J, with 15 bases in between. This CDR3 comprises 13 residues. Germline values: CDR1 MDHEN, CDR2 SYDVKM. The CDR3 sequence: CASTRTGTQKLFF. In DNA form, the CDR3 reads TGTGCCAGCACCCGCACAGGGACCCAAAAACTGTTTTTT. The variable domain in full, completed from reference TRBV28 and TRBJ1-4, reads DVKVTQSSRYLVKRTGEKVFLECVQDMDHENMFWYRQDPGLGLRLIYFSYDVKMKEKGDIPEGYSVSREKKERFSLILESASTNQTSMYLCASTRTGTQKLFFGSGTQLSVL.

This clone is a singleton in its sample. The chain links TRBV28 to TRBJ2-5; D gene unclear. Near its end, the DNA agrees better with TRBJ2-7, so the J call may be wrong. The CDR3 covers 14 residues. Germline V CDR1 and CDR2: MDHEN, SYDVKM. The DNA of the CDR3 is TGTGCCAGCAGTTCAGATGTCTCGGCCTACGAGCAGTACTTC. Protein product: CASSSDVSAYEQYF.

The genes are TRBV11-2 and TRBJ1-2; D gene unclear. CDR3 length equals 15 residues. Looked up from germline, CDR1 is SGHAT and CDR2 is FQNNGV. V lost 10 bases and J 7 bases, leaving 25 bases between the germline ends. The CDR3 DNA is TGTGCCACCACTAAGGCCCTGGGGAGGACGGGTGGCTACACCTTC. This translates into CATTKALGRTGGYTF.

V and J are TRBV2 and TRBJ2-7; 10 bases match TRBD2. Germline V gene lookup returns CDR1 SNHLY and CDR2 FYNNEI. Unmatched junction bases numbered 8, after V lost 5 bases and J lost 4 bases. The CDR3 totals 15 residues. In DNA form, the CDR3 reads TGTGCCAGCAGTTCTCTAGCGGGAGAGAAATACGAGCAGTACTTC. The encoded protein is CASSSLAGEKYEQYF.

The V gene is TRBV4-1, the J gene TRBJ1-6, with a weak D call TRBD1 (5 bases). The V and J ends lost 1 base and 7 bases respectively, with 11 bases between them. From germline, CDR1 is MGHRA and CDR2 YSYEKL. CDR3 length: 15 amino acids. For the CDR3, the DNA is TGCGCCAGCAGCCAAGGGGCAGGGATGAATTCACCCCTCCACTTT. Translating gives CASSQGAGMNSPLHF.

CDR3 nucleotide sequence: TGTGCCAGCAGCGGGGGGGTTAATGAGCAGTTCTTC. Protein sequence: CASSGGVNEQFF. The chain is built from TRBV9 and TRBJ2-1; a possible D gene is TRBD2 (6 bases). Germline lookup yields CDR1 SGDLS and CDR2 YYNGEE. Trimming pared 3 bases from V and 7 bases from J, leaving 8 bases between. The CDR3 length is 12 residues.

V usage is TRBV19 and J usage is TRBJ1-1, with 7 positions matching TRBD1. The CDR3 length is 14 residues. Germline CDR1 is LNHDA and CDR2 is SQIVND (reference sequence). The junction had 8 bases not matched to a gene; V was cut back by 7 bases and J by 3 bases. The CDR3: CASINEQGYTEAFF. CDR3 sequence (DNA): TGTGCCAGTATAAACGAACAGGGGTACACTGAAGCTTTCTTT.

This clone was detected a few times. The V call is TRBV6-5, the J call TRBJ2-7; possible D gene TRBD1, 5 bases. Germline V gene sequence: CDR1 MNHEY, CDR2 SVGAGI. This CDR3 has 14 amino acids. Deletions cut 1 base from V and 3 bases from J, with 10 bases between. The CDR3, as DNA: TGTGCCAGCAGTTACTTCAAGCAGGGCTACGAGCAGTACTTC. Encoded protein: CASSYFKQGYEQYF.